The 8 T cell receptor beta chains below come from one sample, sequenced in a study of neurological immune-mediated disorders. TCRdb reprocessed the 5' RACE reads with MiXCR, giving one entry per CDR3 protein. The data show some 53,000 distinct CDR3 sequences, around 17% seen once. Sequenced input: PBMCs. The receptors originated from a man between 60 and 70 years old in good health.

There are many counts of this clonotype. V usage is TRBV12-3 or TRBV12-4 and J usage is TRBJ1-5; D not resolved. The CDR3 loop spans 17 amino acids. V was pared by 8 bases and J by 0 bases, with 20 bases between. The CDR3 bases are TGTGCCAGCGTTTCGTCGCAGGCCGTGAATAGCAATCAGCCCCAGCATTTT. It codes for CASVSSQAVNSNQPQHF.

Ten or more counts support this clonotype. This CDR3 is CAISDPRPTEEQYF. The CDR3 nucleotides are TGTGCCATCAGTGACCCTCGGCCTACTGAGGAGCAGTACTTC. J is TRBJ2-7 and V is TRBV10-3; D not resolved. Germline V gives CDR1 ENHRY, CDR2 SYGVKD. This CDR3 region has 14 residues. V was cut by 3 bases and J by 7 bases, with 16 bases left in between.

This clonotype appeared many times. The chain links TRBV7-9 to TRBJ2-5, with 9 bases identical to TRBD1. The V gene's germline CDR1 is SEHNR and CDR2 FQNEAQ (reference sequence). The CDR3 consists of 14 residues. The V segment lost 3 bases and the J segment 2 bases; nucleotides outside the gene matches: 1. CDR3 DNA sequence: TGTGCCAGCAGCTTTGGGACAGGGCAAGAGACCCAGTACTTC. This translates into CASSFGTGQETQYF.

Only a few counts were recorded for this clonotype. The chain couples TRBV7-2 to TRBJ2-1, with 11 bases matching TRBD2. V shed 4 bases and J 10 bases; nucleotides not matched to a gene: 12. The CDR3 contains 16 residues. Germline V gene sequence: CDR1 SGHTA, CDR2 FQGNSA. CDR3 sequence reads: CASSSPLLAGAGEQFF. In DNA, the CDR3 is TGTGCCAGCAGCTCTCCCCTACTAGCGGGAGCCGGGGAGCAGTTCTTC. Combining the CDR3 with reference TRBV7-2 and TRBJ2-1 gives the whole variable domain GAGVSQSPSNKVTEKGKDVELRCDPISGHTALYWYRQSLGQGLEFLIYFQGNSAPDKSGLPSDRFSAERTGGSVSTLTIQRTQQEDSAVYLCASSSPLLAGAGEQFFGPGTRLTVL.

This clonotype came up many times. The genes are TRBV7-2 and TRBJ1-6; D uncertain. CDR3 length equals 15 residues. The germline CDR1 and CDR2 sequences are SGHTA and FQGNSA. Between the trimmed V and J ends, which lost 2 bases and 1 base, there was a span of 6 bases. The CDR3 spells CASSLSVSYNSPLHF. Here the CDR3 DNA reads TGTGCCAGCAGCTTAAGCGTTTCCTATAATTCACCCCTCCACTTT.

This clonotype occurred many times. V usage is TRBV3-1 and J usage is TRBJ2-1; D is tentatively TRBD1 or TRBD2 (5 bases each). Germline loops: CDR1 LGHDT, CDR2 YNNKEL (reference sequence). The germline V and J ends were trimmed by 4 bases and 5 bases, with 15 bases remaining between them. The CDR3 extends over 15 amino acids. The CDR3, as DNA: TGTGCCAGCAGCCGCGGCCCAAGGGGAGACAATGAGCAGTTCTTC. Translated: CASSRGPRGDNEQFF.

This clonotype was seen repeatedly, ten times or more. The genes are TRBV21-1 and TRBJ1-1; TRBD1, the table's D call, was not compared with the DNA. TRBV21-1 is termed a pseudogene. The CDR3 sequence is 17 residues long. The CDR3 region has the DNA TGTGCCAGCAGCAAAGGAGGACGAGGGAACAGGGACACTGAAGCTTTCTTT. Residues: CASSKGGRGNRDTEAFF.

There are many counts of this clonotype. The V and J genes are TRBV5-8 and TRBJ1-6; D remains ambiguous. The CDR3 contains 15 residues. Trimming cost V 1 base and J 3 bases, with 8 bases left between them. CDR1 is SGHTS and CDR2 is YDEGEE in the germline V gene. CDR3 DNA sequence: TGTGCCAGCAGCTTGCTCTGGAACTATAATTCACCCCTCCACTTT. Protein sequence: CASSLLWNYNSPLHF.